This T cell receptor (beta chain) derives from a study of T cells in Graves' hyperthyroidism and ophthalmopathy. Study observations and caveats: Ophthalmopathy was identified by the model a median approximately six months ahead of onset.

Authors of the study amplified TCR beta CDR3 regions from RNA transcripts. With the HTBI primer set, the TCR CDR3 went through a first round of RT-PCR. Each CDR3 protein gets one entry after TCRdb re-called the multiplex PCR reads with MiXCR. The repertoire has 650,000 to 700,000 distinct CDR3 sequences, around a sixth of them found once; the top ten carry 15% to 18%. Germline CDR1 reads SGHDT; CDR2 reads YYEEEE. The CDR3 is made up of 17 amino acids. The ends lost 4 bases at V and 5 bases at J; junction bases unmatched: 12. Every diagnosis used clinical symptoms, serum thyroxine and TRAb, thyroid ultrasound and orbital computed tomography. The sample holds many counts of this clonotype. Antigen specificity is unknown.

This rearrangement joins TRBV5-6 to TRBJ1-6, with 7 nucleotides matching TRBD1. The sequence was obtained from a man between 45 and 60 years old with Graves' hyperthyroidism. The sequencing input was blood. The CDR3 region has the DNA TGTGCCAGCAGCGAGGATATTGGGACAGTACATAATTCACCCCTCCACTTT. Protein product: CASSEDIGTVHNSPLHF. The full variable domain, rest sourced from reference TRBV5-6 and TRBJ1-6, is DAGVTQSPTHLIKTRGQQVTLRCSPKSGHDTVSWYQQALGQGPQFIFQYYEEEERQRGNFPDRFSGHQFPNYSSELNVNALLLGDSALYLCASSEDIGTVHNSPLHFGNGTRLTVT.